This is a list of T cell receptor beta chains from one sample in a study of memory CD4+ T cells and cytomegalovirus serostatus. TCRdb's table, derived via immunoSEQ multiplex PCR, lists solely in-frame clones and lacks some. The sample lists 35,000 to 45,000 clones, roughly 77% occurring once. The sample consisted of memory CD4+ T cells from blood. Receptors were obtained from an adult in good health and CMV-seronegative. Each CDR3 is given without its conserved first and last residue. Clone size is stated in some rows and not others, as once, few, many or a class when expanded.

j_gene	v_gene	abundance	CDR3aa
TRBJ1-1	TRBV7-3	.	ASSLTPPRENTEAF
TRBJ2-2	TRBV4-3	.	ASSPGQGWAGELF
TRBJ2-2	TRBV2	.	ASSALRGNTGELF
TRBJ1-4	TRBV25-1	.	ASSKLREKLF
TRBJ2-5	TRBV29-1	.	SVERGGGTQY
TRBJ1-4	TRBV30	medium-sized	AWSVRTARFVNEKLF
TRBJ2-7	TRBV6-5	few	ASSYSTTKIYEQY
TRBJ1-1	TRBV4-3	.	ASSHVTAGGSATEAF
TRBJ2-7	TRBV6-6	.	ASRLQGDEQY
TRBJ2-1	TRBV7-2	.	ASSYGGQQF
TRBJ1-1	TRBV5-1	.	ASTQGVANTEAF
TRBJ1-5	TRBV7-9	.	ASSFGVNQPQH
TRBJ2-1	TRBV7-2	few	ASSVDYRSYEQF
TRBJ1-1	TRBV6-1	once	ASSWDPNTEAF
TRBJ1-2	TRBV5-6	.	ASSPVARIGGYT
TRBJ2-5	TRBV18	.	ASSPGQGETQY
TRBJ1-6	TRBV6-4	.	ASSDSTVNSPLH
TRBJ1-1	TRBV9	.	ASSVGGRGRAF
TRBJ2-7	TRBV28	.	ASSQGAGGEQY
TRBJ1-3	TRBV14	.	ASSRTQGWSGNTIY
TRBJ1-4	TRBV12-5	once	ASGWGGTNEKLF
TRBJ2-1	TRBV28	.	ASKEGGGSYEQF
TRBJ2-3	TRBV10-1	few	ASRRPAAGSTDTQY
.	TRBV7-2	.	ASSSRGAHEQY
TRBJ2-7	TRBV7-2	once	ASSPTGFYEQY
TRBJ1-1	TRBV18	.	ASSPSLGQLNTEAF
TRBJ2-3	TRBV7-2	.	ASSHPRGNTQY
TRBJ2-3	TRBV5-5	.	ASSSTGTSADTQY
TRBJ1-2	TRBV7-9	once	ASSPRTGIDNYGYT
TRBJ1-3	TRBV9	.	ASSAATGFSGNTIY
TRBJ1-1	TRBV30	.	AWSAYRPTEAF
TRBJ1-2	TRBV30	few	AWSEGLYGYT
TRBJ1-1	TRBV7-9	.	ASSLETNTEAF
TRBJ2-1	TRBV5-1	.	ASSDGQGTEQF
TRBJ1-4	TRBV6-5	.	ASSSGGPRGNEKLF
TRBJ1-1	TRBV5-4	.	ASSLTLGDRAHRAF
TRBJ1-2	TRBV7-9	.	ASSLGTANYGYT
TRBJ2-5	TRBV20-1	.	SPIQETQY
TRBJ1-4	TRBV10-3	.	AISEPRLGGKLF
TRBJ1-1	TRBV19	.	ASSSPRAGITEAF
TRBJ1-2	TRBV6-1	few	ASRGQDYGYT
TRBJ2-5	TRBV11-2	.	ASSPNQETQY
TRBJ2-7	TRBV5-4	.	ASSQRDRSSYEQY
TRBJ2-7	TRBV18	.	ASSPPTSYEQY
TRBJ1-1	TRBV20-1	once	SARLRPKAF
TRBJ2-6	TRBV15	.	ATSRDRVAGANVLT
TRBJ1-4	TRBV7-2	medium-sized	ASSVNRGEKLF
TRBJ1-2	TRBV4-3	.	ASSNQPTRAHYGYT
TRBJ1-2	TRBV19	few	ASSISRTQNYGYT
TRBJ2-5	TRBV20-1	.	SAGLAETQY
TRBJ1-6	TRBV27	.	ASSLTGLRSPLH
TRBJ1-6	TRBV5-6	.	ASRPIGVEQSPLH